This entry lists 28 T cell receptor beta chains sequenced from one sample in a study of response to subunit inactivated influenza vaccine. TCRdb re-called the RT-PCR reads through MiXCR, storing one row per CDR3 protein. In the table there are about 830,000 distinct CDR3 sequences, 18% of which are singletons. Sequences were derived from PBMCs from blood, sampled 5 to 6 days after vaccination. These receptors were collected from a man aged 50-60 years who received an inactivated influenza vaccine.

This clonotype was counted a few times. The CDR3 region has the DNA TGTGCCAGCAGTTATATAGGAAAACAAGAGACCCAGTACTTC. It codes for CASSYIGKQETQYF. This chain uses TRBV12-3 or TRBV12-4 with TRBJ2-5; D not certain. This CDR3 spans 14 amino acids. With 4 bases removed from V and 2 bases from J, the gap between germline ends came to 11 bases.

The J gene is TRBJ1-1, the V gene TRBV12-3 or TRBV12-4, with no clear D. The V end lost 2 bases, the J end lost 7 bases, and 8 bases lay between the germline ends. The CDR3 is 12 amino acids. The CDR3 protein is CASSLIRSEAFF. The DNA for the CDR3 is TGTGCCAGCAGTTTAATTCGGAGTGAAGCTTTCTTT.

This clonotype was seen at least ten times. As DNA, the CDR3 is TGCAGTGCTAGCTGGACAGAAGAGACCCAGTACTTC. Translation gives CSASWTEETQYF. This chain joins TRBV20-1 and TRBJ2-5; weak D call: TRBD1 (6 bases). With 3 bases removed from V and 3 bases from J, the gap between germline ends came to 8 bases. The CDR3 runs 12 residues. The germline CDR1 and CDR2 sequences are DFQATT and SNEGSKA (reference sequence).

This clonotype has a handful of counts. V gene TRBV6-4 combines with J gene TRBJ2-1; 8 bases align to TRBD2. J was trimmed by 4 bases and V by 0 bases; bases with no gene match: 2. This CDR3 comprises 15 residues. Germline CDR1 MRHNA, CDR2 SNTAGT. The CDR3 DNA reads as TGTGCCAGCAGTGACTCGAGCGGGAGTTACAATGAGCAGTTCTTC. It is translated as CASSDSSGSYNEQFF.

The chain uses TRBV7-2 and TRBJ2-5; 10 positions match TRBD2. The CDR3 has 17 residues. Germline loops: CDR1 SGHTA, CDR2 FQGNSA. Trimming at V came to 0 bases and at J to 1 base, leaving 5 bases not matched to a gene. This CDR3 is CASSLAGSGRAQETQYF. CDR3 bases: TGTGCCAGCAGCTTAGCGGGGAGCGGGAGGGCCCAAGAGACCCAGTACTTC.

This clonotype has a handful of counts. The V gene is TRBV5-6, the J gene TRBJ2-7; possible D gene TRBD2, 5 bases. This CDR3 spans 15 amino acids. V gave up 3 bases and J gave up 0 bases, with 13 bases separating them. Germline loops: CDR1 SGHDT, CDR2 YYEEEE. CDR3 sequence reads: CASSSGLLSSYEQYF. For the CDR3, the DNA is TGTGCCAGCAGCTCCGGACTGCTGAGCTCCTACGAGCAGTACTTC.

This clonotype was detected only a few times. The genes are TRBV20-1 and TRBJ1-1, with a weak D call TRBD1 (5 bases). The CDR3 sequence is 13 residues long. V lost 7 bases and J lost 1, with 13 bases in between. Germline V lookup: CDR1 DFQATT, CDR2 SNEGSKA (reference sequence). This chain's CDR3 is CSGPGLTNTEAFF. The CDR3 bases are TGCAGTGGGCCGGGGCTTACGAACACTGAAGCTTTCTTT.

This clonotype came up a few times. The chain joins TRBV20-1 to TRBJ2-5, with D perhaps given as TRBD1 or TRBD2 (7 bases each). The CDR3 has 19 amino acids. Between the trimmed V and J ends, which lost 2 bases and 1 base, there was a span of 26 bases. Germline V gene sequence: CDR1 DFQATT, CDR2 SNEGSKA (reference sequence). The CDR3 is CSARSSDRDEAGPQETQYF. CDR3 coding DNA: TGCAGTGCTAGATCCTCTGACAGGGATGAAGCGGGACCCCAAGAGACCCAGTACTTC.

The rearrangement uses TRBV12-3 or TRBV12-4 and TRBJ2-5, with TRBD1 matching over 11 bases. This CDR3 has 15 residues. Trimming at V came to 5 bases and at J to 4 bases, leaving 6 bases not matched to a gene. CDR3 amino acids: CASSRRTGGPETQYF. For the CDR3, the DNA is TGTGCCAGCAGTCGTAGGACAGGGGGCCCAGAGACCCAGTACTTC.

This clonotype has a handful of counts. The chain carries TRBV4-2 and TRBJ1-2; a weak D match, TRBD1 (5 bases). CDR1 LGHNA and CDR2 YNFKEQ come from the germline V gene. The germline V and J ends were trimmed by 5 bases and 2 bases, with 24 bases remaining between them. The CDR3 contains 18 residues. CDR3 protein: CASSYLVGRDELNYGYTF. The CDR3 DNA reads TGTGCCAGCAGCTATCTCGTCGGGAGGGACGAGCTCAACTATGGCTACACCTTC.

In this sample, this clonotype turned up many times. The chain has TRBV5-6 and TRBJ2-7; D gene uncertain. The CDR3 consists of 14 residues. V lost 4 bases and J 3 bases, leaving 14 bases between the germline ends. Germline-derived CDR1 and CDR2 are SGHDT and YYEEEE. This chain's CDR3 is CASSPLRQIYEQYF. CDR3 nucleotide sequence: TGTGCCAGCAGCCCCCTTCGGCAAATCTACGAGCAGTACTTC.

The CDR3 here is CASSSGTGVEKLFF. The CDR3 nucleotides read TGTGCCAGCAGCTCCGGGACAGGGGTCGAAAAACTGTTTTTT. This chain uses TRBV7-9 with TRBJ1-4; 10 bases map to TRBD1. The CDR3 spans 14 residues. The junction had 4 bases not matched to a gene; V was cut back by 4 bases and J by 8 bases. Germline lookup yields CDR1 SEHNR and CDR2 FQNEAQ (reference sequence).

The J gene is TRBJ1-4, the V gene TRBV20-1; 7 nucleotides agree with TRBD1. CDR3 length: 14 residues. Germline V lookup: CDR1 DFQATT, CDR2 SNEGSKA (reference sequence). V lost 1 base and J lost 8; bases outside the gene matches: 7. The CDR3 region is CSARVYRGGEKLFF. The CDR3 region has the DNA TGCAGTGCTAGAGTATACAGGGGTGGGGAAAAACTGTTTTTT.

This chain joins TRBV2 and TRBJ2-7; D might be TRBD2 (5 bases). V was trimmed by 3 bases and J by 2 bases, leaving 11 bases between them. Germline CDR1 is SNHLY and CDR2 is FYNNEI. The CDR3 spans 14 residues. CDR3 residues: CASSDRRETYEQYF. The CDR3 nucleotides are TGTGCCAGCAGTGATCGTCGGGAAACCTACGAGCAGTACTTC.

This clonotype has just a few counts. This rearrangement joins TRBV6-6 to TRBJ1-3; D unclear. Germline V gene sequence: CDR1 MNHNY, CDR2 SVGAGI (reference sequence). V shed 2 bases and J shed 3 bases, with 5 bases lying between them. The CDR3 contains 13 residues. The chain's CDR3 is CASSYSLGNTIYF. DNA for the CDR3: TGTGCCAGCAGTTACAGTCTTGGAAACACCATATATTTT.

The chain carries TRBV29-1 and TRBJ2-7; no definite D call. Germline CDR1 SQVTM, CDR2 ANQGSEA. CDR3 length: 11 amino acids. V lost 2 bases, J lost 7 bases, and 9 bases lay in between. The CDR3 DNA reads TGCAGCGTTGAACGGCAGGAAGAGCAGTACTTC. Its protein is CSVERQEEQYF.

The table lists this clonotype with many counts. The J gene is TRBJ2-2, the V gene TRBV4-1, with 9 bases identical to TRBD1. V gave up 4 bases and J gave up 2 bases; unmatched junction bases: 8. The CDR3 runs 17 residues. Germline CDR1 is MGHRA and CDR2 is YSYEKL. The CDR3 region is CASSRSPGQGNTGELFF. The CDR3 nucleotides read TGCGCCAGCAGCCGATCTCCGGGACAGGGCAACACCGGGGAGCTGTTTTTT.

This clonotype occurred once. The V call is TRBV28, the J call TRBJ2-7; a possible D gene is TRBD1 (5 bases). The CDR3 is made up of 14 amino acids. Germline V lookup: CDR1 MDHEN, CDR2 SYDVKM. V gave up 3 bases and J gave up 5 bases, with 14 bases separating them. The CDR3 DNA reads TGTGCCAGCAGTTTGACCTGGGGCCCTGACGAGCAGTACTTC. It encodes CASSLTWGPDEQYF.

The chain links TRBV7-6 to TRBJ1-1; 7 bases match TRBD1. The CDR3 covers 16 residues. Germline V gene lookup returns CDR1 SGHVS and CDR2 FNYEAQ. V shed 1 base, J shed 0 bases, and the junction held 5 bases outside the gene matches. In DNA, the CDR3 is TGTGCCAGCAGCTTAGGGGGAGGGGGCCTGAACACTGAAGCTTTCTTT. Translation gives CASSLGGGGLNTEAFF.

V and J are TRBV20-1 and TRBJ1-6; tentative D call: TRBD1 (6 bases). Per the germline V gene, CDR1 is DFQATT and CDR2 is SNEGSKA (reference sequence). The CDR3 extends over 14 amino acids. V was trimmed by 5 bases and J by 6 bases, leaving 14 bases between them. In DNA form, the CDR3 reads TGCAGTGCTCTCCCGGACAGTGCTAATTCACCCCTCCACTTT. It yields the protein CSALPDSANSPLHF.

This chain connects TRBV12-3 or TRBV12-4 to TRBJ2-5, with 7 bases identical to TRBD1. With V trimmed by 5 bases and J by 5 bases, 8 bases remained unmatched. This CDR3 comprises 14 residues. CDR3 in amino acids: CASSLTGLRETQYF. The CDR3 DNA reads as TGTGCCAGCAGTCTGACAGGGCTTCGGGAGACCCAGTACTTC.

This clonotype was counted a few times. In DNA form, the CDR3 reads TGTGCCAGCAGTCCCGCCGGGACAGGGGCCAATGAGCAGTTCTTC. Translated, it gives CASSPAGTGANEQFF. The gene calls are TRBV28 and TRBJ2-1; 10 bases are a match to TRBD1. Germline CDR1 and CDR2: MDHEN and SYDVKM. V lost 5 bases, J lost 6 bases, and 7 bases stayed unmatched. This CDR3 is built from 15 residues. The full variable domain, its missing parts supplied by reference TRBV28 and TRBJ2-1, is DVKVTQSSRYLVKRTGEKVFLECVQDMDHENMFWYRQDPGLGLRLIYFSYDVKMKEKGDIPEGYSVSREKKERFSLILESASTNQTSMYLCASSPAGTGANEQFFGPGTRLTVL.

The chain couples TRBV5-6 to TRBJ2-5, with D possibly being TRBD1 (6 bases). Trimming removed 1 base from V and 5 bases from J, with 15 bases in between. Germline V gene data show CDR1 as SGHDT and CDR2 as YYEEEE. CDR3 length: 15 residues. The CDR3 region is CASSLPQGSRETQYF. The CDR3 coding sequence is TGTGCCAGCAGCTTGCCACAGGGCAGTCGGGAGACCCAGTACTTC.

This clonotype was recorded a few times. The CDR3 coding sequence is TGCGCCAGCACCCCAAGCGGACTACACCAAGCAGATACGCAGTATTTT. Its protein is CASTPSGLHQADTQYF. The chain links TRBV4-3 to TRBJ2-3; the D gene is possibly TRBD2 (6 bases). This CDR3 has 16 amino acids. The germline V gene encodes CDR1 LGHNA and CDR2 YSLEER. Trimming left V 7 bases short and J 4 bases short, with 21 bases between.

This clonotype was observed at least ten times. The chain joins TRBV15 to TRBJ2-2, with 9 bases that match TRBD1. From germline, CDR1 is LNHNV and CDR2 YYDKDF (reference sequence). Trimming took 3 bases from V and 2 from J; bases not matched to a gene: 4. The CDR3 has 16 amino acids. CDR3: CATSRGTGINTGELFF. In nucleotides, the CDR3 is TGTGCCACCAGCAGGGGGACAGGGATAAACACCGGGGAGCTGTTTTTT.

This clonotype was observed a single time. The chain has TRBV5-1 and TRBJ2-7; the match to TRBD1 covers 9 bases. From germline, CDR1 is SGHRS and CDR2 YFSETQ. The CDR3 contains 16 residues. Germline trimming cut 4 bases from V and 2 bases from J; bases unmatched to any gene: 10. The CDR3 here is CASSKGQGGGPYEQYF. The CDR3 region has the DNA TGCGCCAGCAGCAAGGGACAGGGTGGAGGTCCCTACGAGCAGTACTTC. The full variable domain, in which reference TRBV5-1 and TRBJ2-7 provide the parts outside the CDR3, is KAGVTQTPRYLIKTRGQQVTLSCSPISGHRSVSWYQQTPGQGLQFLFEYFSETQRNKGNFPGRFSGRQFSNSRSEMNVSTLELGDSALYLCASSKGQGGGPYEQYFGPGTRLTVT.

J is TRBJ1-1 and V is TRBV29-1, with D maybe TRBD1 (6 bases). Trimming removed 4 bases from V and 1 base from J, with 13 bases in between. CDR1 is SQVTM and CDR2 is ANQGSEA in the germline V gene. The CDR3 is 14 residues long. The CDR3 is CSVVPRGRNTEAFF. The DNA for the CDR3 is TGCAGCGTTGTTCCCAGGGGCCGGAACACTGAAGCTTTCTTT.

This clonotype has at least ten counts. V is TRBV29-1 and J is TRBJ2-7, with a possible D match to TRBD1 (5 bases). The CDR3 consists of 10 residues. Germline V gene data show CDR1 as SQVTM and CDR2 as ANQGSEA. V lost 4 bases, J lost 4 bases, and 5 bases lay in between. The CDR3 is CSVGQYEQYF. The CDR3 nucleotides read TGCAGCGTTGGACAGTACGAGCAGTACTTC.